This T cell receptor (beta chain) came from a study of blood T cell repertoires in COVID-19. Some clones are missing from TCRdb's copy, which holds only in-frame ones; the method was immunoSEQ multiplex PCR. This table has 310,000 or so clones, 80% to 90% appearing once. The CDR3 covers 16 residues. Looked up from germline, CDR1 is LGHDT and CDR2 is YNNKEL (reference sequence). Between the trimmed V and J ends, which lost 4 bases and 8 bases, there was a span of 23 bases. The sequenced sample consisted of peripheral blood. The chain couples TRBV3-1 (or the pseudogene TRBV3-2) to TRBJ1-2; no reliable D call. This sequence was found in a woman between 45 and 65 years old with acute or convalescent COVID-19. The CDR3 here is CASSPSLTGFLSGYTF. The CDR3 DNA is TGTGCCAGCAGCCCAAGTTTGACGGGGTTCCTTTCCGGCTACACCTTC.